This T cell receptor beta chain stems from a study of technical replicates of blood from a handful of donors. With 7 bases removed from V and 6 bases from J, the gap between germline ends came to 12 bases. Germline-derived CDR1 and CDR2 are MGHDK and SYGVNS. The CDR3 has 13 amino acids. Generated by immunoSEQ multiplex PCR, the TCRdb table keeps only in-frame clones and is missing some. This sample has around 80,000 clones, with approximately 90% found just once. The chain employs TRBV25-1 and TRBJ1-4; D is unclear. The TCR was taken from a human donor in good health. Specimen: T cells isolated from PBMCs. CDR3: CASTHVLHEKLFF. The DNA of the CDR3 is TGTGCCAGCACCCATGTACTACATGAAAAACTGTTTTTT.